This entry features one T cell receptor beta chain sequence. Its antigen is not identified. Sequencing of cultured CD4+ T cell DNA used the Oncomine TCR Beta short-read assay. MiXCR was run by TCRdb on the PCR reads, yielding one entry per CDR3 protein. The sample records some 16,000 distinct CDR3 sequences, roughly 53% being singletons. This sample was included in a study of vaccination and CD4 T cells after COVID-19. Treatment here: approximately 10-day PBMC culture with coronavirus spike peptide pools or control peptides (ViraFEST assay). Once peptide pools had expanded antigen-specific T cells, ViraFEST sequenced TCRs. Every well contained 2.1 million or so PBMCs, which were grown with roughly 9.1 IU/ml IL-2 and 7.5 to 10 ug/ml peptide pools. Notes on the study in general: Convalescent patients gained a median approximately 89% of their reactive clones only post-vaccination.

From germline, CDR1 is MDHEN and CDR2 SYDVKM. The CDR3 runs to 13 residues. The junction had 6 bases not matched to a gene; V was cut back by 10 bases and J by 5 bases. This clonotype was obtained from a human donor who had recovered from COVID-19. The V and J genes are TRBV28 and TRBJ2-2; TRBD1 agrees at 8 bases. What was sequenced was CD4+ T cells from blood, cultured in vitro. In DNA, the CDR3 is TGTGCCACTTGGGACAGGCCGACCGGGGAGCTGTTTTTT. Protein: CATWDRPTGELFF.